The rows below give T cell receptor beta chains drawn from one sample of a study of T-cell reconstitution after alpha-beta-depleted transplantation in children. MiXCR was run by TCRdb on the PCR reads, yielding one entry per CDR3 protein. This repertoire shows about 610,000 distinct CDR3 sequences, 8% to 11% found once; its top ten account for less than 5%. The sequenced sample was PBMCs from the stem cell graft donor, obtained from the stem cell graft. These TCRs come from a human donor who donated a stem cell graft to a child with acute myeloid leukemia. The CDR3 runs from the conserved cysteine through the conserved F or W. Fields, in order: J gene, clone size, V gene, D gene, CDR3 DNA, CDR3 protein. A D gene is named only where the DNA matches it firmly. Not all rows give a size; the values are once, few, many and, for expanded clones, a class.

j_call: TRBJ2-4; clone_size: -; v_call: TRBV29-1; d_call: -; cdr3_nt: TGCAGCGTTGCGGTCGGGGTGGACGGGAACATTCAGTACTTC; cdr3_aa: CSVAVGVDGNIQYF
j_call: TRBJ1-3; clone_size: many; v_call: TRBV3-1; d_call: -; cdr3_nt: TGTGCCAGCTCGGAGGGCAGATCTGTCTCTGGAAACACCATATATTTT; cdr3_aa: CASSEGRSVSGNTIYF
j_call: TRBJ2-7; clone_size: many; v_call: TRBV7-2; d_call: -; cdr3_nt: TGTGCCAGCAGCTCCCGGCAGGGGCGGGACGAGCAGTACTTC; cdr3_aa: CASSSRQGRDEQYF
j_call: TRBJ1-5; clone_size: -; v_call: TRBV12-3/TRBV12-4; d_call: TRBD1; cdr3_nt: TGTGCCAGCAGTCGATGGGACAGGGCTTTTAGCAATCAGCCCCAGCATTTT; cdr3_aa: CASSRWDRAFSNQPQHF
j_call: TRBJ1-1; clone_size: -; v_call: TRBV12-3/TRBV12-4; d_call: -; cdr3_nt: TGTGCCAGCAGTTTAAAACAGGTAGACACTGAAGCTTTCTTT; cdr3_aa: CASSLKQVDTEAFF
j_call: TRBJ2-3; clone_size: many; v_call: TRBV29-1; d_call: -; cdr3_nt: TGCAGCGTTGACGGGAGCGCAGATACGCAGTATTTT; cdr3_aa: CSVDGSADTQYF
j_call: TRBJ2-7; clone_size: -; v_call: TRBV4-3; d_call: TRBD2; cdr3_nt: TGCGCCAGCAGCCAAGAGGTAGGACTAGCGGGAGGCCACTACGAGCAGTACTTC; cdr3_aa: CASSQEVGLAGGHYEQYF
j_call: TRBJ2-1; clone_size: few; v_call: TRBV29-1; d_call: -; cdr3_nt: TGCAGCGTTGATAGGATTGAATGTGAGCAGTTCTTC; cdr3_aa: CSVDRIECEQFF
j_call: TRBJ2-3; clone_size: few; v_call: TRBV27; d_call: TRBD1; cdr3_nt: TGTGCCAGCAGCCGCCTGGTGGAGACAGGGTCAACAGATACGCAGTATTTT; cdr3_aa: CASSRLVETGSTDTQYF
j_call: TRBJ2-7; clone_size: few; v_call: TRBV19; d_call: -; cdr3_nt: TGTGCCAGTAGTCGGGGACACTTCTACGAGCAGTACTTC; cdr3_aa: CASSRGHFYEQYF
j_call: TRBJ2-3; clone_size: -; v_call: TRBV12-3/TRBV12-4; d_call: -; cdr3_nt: TGTGCCAGCAGTCAGGGACGGCACTCTACAGATACGCAGTATTTT; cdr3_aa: CASSQGRHSTDTQYF
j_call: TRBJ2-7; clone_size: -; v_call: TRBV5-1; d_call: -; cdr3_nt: TGCGCCAGCAGCTATAGAGGGCTACCCTACGAGCAGTACTTC; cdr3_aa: CASSYRGLPYEQYF
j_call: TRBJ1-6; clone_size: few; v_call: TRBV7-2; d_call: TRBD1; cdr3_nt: TGTGCCAGCAGCTTACTTTGGGACAGGGGGGCCTCACCCCTCCACTTT; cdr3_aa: CASSLLWDRGASPLHF
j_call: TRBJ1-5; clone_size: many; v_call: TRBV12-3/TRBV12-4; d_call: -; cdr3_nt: TGTGCCAGCAGCCAAACAGGGCTCAGGGAGCCCCAGCATTTT; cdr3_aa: CASSQTGLREPQHF
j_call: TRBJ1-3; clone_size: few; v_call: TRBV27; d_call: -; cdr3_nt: TGTGCCAGCAGTTACCAGGGAGGCCCTGGAAACACCATATATTTT; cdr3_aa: CASSYQGGPGNTIYF
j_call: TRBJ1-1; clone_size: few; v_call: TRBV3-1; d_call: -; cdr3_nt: TGTGCCAGCAGCCAGGGAGGGATCCTGGAAGCTTTCTTT; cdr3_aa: CASSQGGILEAFF
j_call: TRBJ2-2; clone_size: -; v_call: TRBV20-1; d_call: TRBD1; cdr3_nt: TGCAGTGCCGGACAGGCCGTTAACACCGGGGAGCTGTTTTTT; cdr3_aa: CSAGQAVNTGELFF
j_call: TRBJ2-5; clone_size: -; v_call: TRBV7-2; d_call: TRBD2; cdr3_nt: TGTGCCAGCAGCTCCCCGGGGGGGGCAGGGAGGGCTGTGGAGACCCAGTACTTC; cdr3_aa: CASSSPGGAGRAVETQYF
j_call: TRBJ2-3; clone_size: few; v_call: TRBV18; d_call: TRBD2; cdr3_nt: TGTGCCAGCTCACCAGGACTAGAGAAATCAGATACGCAGTATTTT; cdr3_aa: CASSPGLEKSDTQYF
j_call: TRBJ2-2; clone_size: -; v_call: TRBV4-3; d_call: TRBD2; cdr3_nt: TGCGCCAGCAGCCAAGATATCAGACTAGCGGGAGTTATAGGCACCGGGGAGCTGTTTTTT; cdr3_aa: CASSQDIRLAGVIGTGELFF